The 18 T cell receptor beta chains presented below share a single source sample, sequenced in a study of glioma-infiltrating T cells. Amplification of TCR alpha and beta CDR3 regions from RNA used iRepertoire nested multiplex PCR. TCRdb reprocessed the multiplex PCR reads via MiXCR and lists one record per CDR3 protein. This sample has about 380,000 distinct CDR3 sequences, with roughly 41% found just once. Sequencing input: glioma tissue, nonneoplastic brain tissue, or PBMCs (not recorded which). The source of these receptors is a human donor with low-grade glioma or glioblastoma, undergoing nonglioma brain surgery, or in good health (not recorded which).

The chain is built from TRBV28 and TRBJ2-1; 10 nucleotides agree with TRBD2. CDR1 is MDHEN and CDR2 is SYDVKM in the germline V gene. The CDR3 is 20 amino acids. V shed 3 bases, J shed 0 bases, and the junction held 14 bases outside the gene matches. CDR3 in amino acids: CASSFFWPPIAGGSYNEQFF. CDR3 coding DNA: TGTGCCAGCAGTTTTTTTTGGCCCCCCATAGCGGGAGGCTCCTACAATGAGCAGTTCTTC.

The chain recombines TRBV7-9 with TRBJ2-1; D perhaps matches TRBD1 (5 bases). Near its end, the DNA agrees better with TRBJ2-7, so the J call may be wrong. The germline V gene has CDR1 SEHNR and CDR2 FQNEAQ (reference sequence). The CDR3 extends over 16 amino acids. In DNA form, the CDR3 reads TGTGCCAGCAGCGACACCCGGACACGAAGTCACTACGAGCAGTACTTC. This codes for CASSDTRTRSHYEQYF.

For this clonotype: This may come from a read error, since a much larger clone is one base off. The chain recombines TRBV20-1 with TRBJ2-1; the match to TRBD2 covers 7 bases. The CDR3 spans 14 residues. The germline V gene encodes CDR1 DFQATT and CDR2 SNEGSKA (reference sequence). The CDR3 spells CSARGWDYYNEKFF. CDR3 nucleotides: TGCAGTGCTAGAGGGTGGGACTACTACAATGAGAAGTTCTTC.

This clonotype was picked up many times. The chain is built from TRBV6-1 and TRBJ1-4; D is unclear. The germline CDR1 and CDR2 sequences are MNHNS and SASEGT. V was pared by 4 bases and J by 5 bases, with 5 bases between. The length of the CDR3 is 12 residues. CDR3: CASSVVNEKLFF. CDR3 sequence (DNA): TGTGCCAGCAGTGTCGTCAATGAAAAACTGTTTTTT.

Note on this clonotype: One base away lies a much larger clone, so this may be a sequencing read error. The CDR3 is CASGYSPGNQPQHF. The CDR3 DNA reads TGTGCCAGCGGTTACTCGCCAGGGAATCAGCCCCAGCATTTT. The chain carries TRBV6-5 and TRBJ1-5; a possible D gene is TRBD1 (5 bases). This CDR3 region has 14 residues. The V gene's germline CDR1 is MNHEY and CDR2 SVGAGI.

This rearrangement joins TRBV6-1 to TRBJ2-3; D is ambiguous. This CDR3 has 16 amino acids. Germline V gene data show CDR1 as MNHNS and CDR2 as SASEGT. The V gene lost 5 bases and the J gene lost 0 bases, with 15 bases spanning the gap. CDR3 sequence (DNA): TGTGCCAGCAGTTCGATTAGCAGATCTAGCACAGATACGCAGTATTTT. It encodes CASSSISRSSTDTQYF.

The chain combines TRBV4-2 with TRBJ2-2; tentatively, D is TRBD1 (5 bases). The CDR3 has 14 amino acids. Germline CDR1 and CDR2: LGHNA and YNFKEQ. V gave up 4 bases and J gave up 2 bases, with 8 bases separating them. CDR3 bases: TGTGCCAGCAGCCCATGGGGCAACACCGGGGAGCTGTTTTTT. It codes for CASSPWGNTGELFF.

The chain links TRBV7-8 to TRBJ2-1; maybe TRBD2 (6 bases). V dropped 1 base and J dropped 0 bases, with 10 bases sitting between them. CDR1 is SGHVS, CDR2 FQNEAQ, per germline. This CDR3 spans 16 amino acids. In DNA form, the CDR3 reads TGTGCCAGCAGCTTAGTAGGCGGGATCTCCTACAATGAGCAGTTCTTC. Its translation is CASSLVGGISYNEQFF.

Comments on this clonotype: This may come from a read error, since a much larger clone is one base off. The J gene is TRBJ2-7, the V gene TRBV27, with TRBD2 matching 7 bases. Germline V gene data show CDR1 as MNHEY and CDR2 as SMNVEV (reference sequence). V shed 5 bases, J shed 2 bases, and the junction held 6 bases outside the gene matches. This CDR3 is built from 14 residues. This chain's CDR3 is CASSPGLLAYEQYV. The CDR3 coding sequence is TGTGCCAGCAGTCCGGGACTACTTGCCTACGAGCAGTACGTC.

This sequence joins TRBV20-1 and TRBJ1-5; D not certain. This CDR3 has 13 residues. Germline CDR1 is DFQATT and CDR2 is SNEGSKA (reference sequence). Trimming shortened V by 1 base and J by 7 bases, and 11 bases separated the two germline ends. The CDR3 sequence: CSARVFTGQPQHF. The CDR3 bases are TGCAGTGCTAGAGTTTTTACCGGGCAGCCCCAGCATTTT.

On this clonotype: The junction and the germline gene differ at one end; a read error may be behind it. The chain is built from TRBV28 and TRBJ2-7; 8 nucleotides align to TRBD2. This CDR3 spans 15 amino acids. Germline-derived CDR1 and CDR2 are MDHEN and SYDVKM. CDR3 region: CASSPWNSGKYAQYF. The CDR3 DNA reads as TGTGCCAGCAGTCCCTGGAATAGCGGGAAGTACGCGCAGTACTTC.

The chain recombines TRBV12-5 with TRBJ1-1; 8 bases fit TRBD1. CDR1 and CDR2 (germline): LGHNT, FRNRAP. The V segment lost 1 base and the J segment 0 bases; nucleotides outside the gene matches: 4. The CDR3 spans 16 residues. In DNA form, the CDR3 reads TGTGCTAGTGGTTTGGCAGGGGGCGGGATGAACACTGAAGCTTTCTTT. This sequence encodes CASGLAGGGMNTEAFF.

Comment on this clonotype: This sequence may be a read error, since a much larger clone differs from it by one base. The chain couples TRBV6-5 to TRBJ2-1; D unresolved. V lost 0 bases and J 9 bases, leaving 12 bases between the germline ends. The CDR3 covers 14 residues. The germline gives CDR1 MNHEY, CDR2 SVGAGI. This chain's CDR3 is CASSYSAALGEQFF. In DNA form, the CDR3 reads TGTGCCAGCAGTTACTCGGCAGCGCTCGGTGAGCAGTTCTTC.

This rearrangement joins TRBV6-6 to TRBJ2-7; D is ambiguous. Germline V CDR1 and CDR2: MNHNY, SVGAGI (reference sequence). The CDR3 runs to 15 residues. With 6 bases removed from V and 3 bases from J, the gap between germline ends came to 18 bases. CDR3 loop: CASSPEATPSYEQYF. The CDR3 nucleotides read TGTGCCAGCAGCCCCGAGGCCACCCCTAGCTACGAGCAGTACTTC.

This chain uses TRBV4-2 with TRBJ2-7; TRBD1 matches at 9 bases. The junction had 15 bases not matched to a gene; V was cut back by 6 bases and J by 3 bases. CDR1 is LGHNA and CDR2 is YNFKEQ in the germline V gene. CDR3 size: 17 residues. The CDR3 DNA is TGTGCCAGCAGACATGCCCGAGGGACAGGGATTATCTACGAGCAGTACTTC. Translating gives CASRHARGTGIIYEQYF.

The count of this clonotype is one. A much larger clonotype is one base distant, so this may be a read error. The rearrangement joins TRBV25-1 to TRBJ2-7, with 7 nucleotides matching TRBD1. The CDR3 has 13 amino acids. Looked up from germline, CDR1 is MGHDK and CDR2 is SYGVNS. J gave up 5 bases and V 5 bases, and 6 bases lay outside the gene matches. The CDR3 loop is CASSWTGTHEQYF. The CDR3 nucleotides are TGTGCCAGCAGTTGGACAGGAACCCACGAGCAGTACTTC.

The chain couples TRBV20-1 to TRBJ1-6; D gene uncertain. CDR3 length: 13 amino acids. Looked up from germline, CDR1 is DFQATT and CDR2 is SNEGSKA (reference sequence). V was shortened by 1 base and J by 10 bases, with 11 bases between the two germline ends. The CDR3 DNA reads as TGCAGTGCTAGAGGGACCGTTACATCACCCCTCCACTTT. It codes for CSARGTVTSPLHF.

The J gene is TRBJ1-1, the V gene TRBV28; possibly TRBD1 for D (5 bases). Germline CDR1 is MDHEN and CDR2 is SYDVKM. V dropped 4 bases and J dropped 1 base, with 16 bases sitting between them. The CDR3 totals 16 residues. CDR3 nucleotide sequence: TGTGCCAGCAGTTCGACCCAAACCGGACAGAACACTGAAGCTTTCTTT. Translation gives CASSSTQTGQNTEAFF.